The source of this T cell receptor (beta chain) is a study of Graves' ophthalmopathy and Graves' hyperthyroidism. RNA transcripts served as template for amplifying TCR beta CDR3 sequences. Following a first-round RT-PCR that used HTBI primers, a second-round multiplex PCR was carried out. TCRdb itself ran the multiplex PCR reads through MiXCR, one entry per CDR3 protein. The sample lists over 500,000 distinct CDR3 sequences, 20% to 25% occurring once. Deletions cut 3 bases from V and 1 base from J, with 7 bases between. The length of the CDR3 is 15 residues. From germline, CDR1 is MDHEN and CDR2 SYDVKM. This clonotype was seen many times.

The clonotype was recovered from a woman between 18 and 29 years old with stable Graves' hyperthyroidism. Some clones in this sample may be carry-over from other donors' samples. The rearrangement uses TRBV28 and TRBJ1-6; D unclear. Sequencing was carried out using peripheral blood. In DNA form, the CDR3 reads TGTGCCAGCAGTTTGAAGGGATCCTATAATTCACCCCTCCACTTT. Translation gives CASSLKGSYNSPLHF.